Listed here are 20 T cell receptor beta chains from one sample, sequenced in a study of shared clonotypes between healthy human individuals. The assay was immunoSEQ multiplex PCR, and TCRdb's table has in-frame clones only and misses some. This sample has some 2,100,000 clones, with under 97% found just once. Material: naive CD4+ T cells sorted from blood. Described subset: CD45RA+ positively selected. The receptors were gathered from a man younger than 35 in good health.

Details on this clone: Other DNA sequences in this sample translate to the same CDR3. Here the CDR3 reads CSVEDSYNEQFF. CDR3 DNA sequence: TGCAGCGTTGAGGACAGCTACAATGAGCAGTTCTTC. This chain uses TRBV29-1 with TRBJ2-1, with D perhaps matching TRBD1 (6 bases). Germline V CDR1 and CDR2: SQVTM, ANQGSEA. The V gene lost 3 bases and the J gene lost 3 bases, with 6 bases spanning the gap. The CDR3 has 12 amino acids.

This chain uses TRBV2 with TRBJ2-2, with 8 bases lining up with TRBD2. CDR1 is SNHLY and CDR2 is FYNNEI in the germline V gene. V shed 4 bases and J 7 bases; nucleotides not matched to a gene: 5. The CDR3 runs 14 residues. The CDR3 nucleotides are TGTGCCAGCAGTGTGAGCGGGAGCTACGGGGAGCTGTTTTTT. Translating it yields CASSVSGSYGELFF.

V gene TRBV19 combines with J gene TRBJ1-1; D perhaps matches TRBD1 (5 bases). Trimming removed 10 bases from V and 6 bases from J, with 18 bases in between. The CDR3 length is 13 residues. Per germline, CDR1 LNHDA and CDR2 SQIVND (reference sequence). The CDR3 DNA reads as TGTGCCACCCGGATCGGGGGGTTGCCTGAAGCTTTCTTT. It translates to CATRIGGLPEAFF. The full variable domain, in which reference TRBV19 and TRBJ1-1 provide the parts outside the CDR3, is DGGITQSPKYLFRKEGQNVTLSCEQNLNHDAMYWYRQDPGQGLRLIYYSQIVNDFQKGDIAEGYSVSREKKESFPLTVTSAQKNPTAFYLCATRIGGLPEAFFGQGTRLTVV.

V usage is TRBV4-1 and J usage is TRBJ1-6; D ambiguous. Deletions cut 0 bases from V and 0 bases from J, with 12 bases between. Germline CDR1 MGHRA, CDR2 YSYEKL. CDR3 length: 18 amino acids. The DNA for the CDR3 is TGCGCCAGCAGCCAAGATAAGGGCGGATTCTCCTATAATTCACCCCTCCACTTT. It codes for CASSQDKGGFSYNSPLHF.

CDR3 amino acids: CASREQGSYEQYF. The CDR3, as DNA: TGTGCCAGCAGGGAACAGGGGTCGTACGAGCAGTACTTC. The rearrangement links TRBV6-5 to TRBJ2-7, with 7 bases aligning to TRBD1. V lost 6 bases and J lost 4; bases outside the gene matches: 6. The length of the CDR3 is 13 residues. CDR1 and CDR2 (germline): MNHEY, SVGAGI.

The chain uses TRBV28 and TRBJ2-7, with TRBD1 identical over 8 bases. Germline CDR1 reads MDHEN; CDR2 reads SYDVKM. Trimming removed 3 bases from V and 2 bases from J; junction bases left unmatched: 6. The length of the CDR3 is 15 residues. The CDR3 region is CASSFLGQGPYEQYF. CDR3 sequence (DNA): TGTGCCAGCAGTTTCCTAGGACAGGGCCCCTACGAGCAGTACTTC.

This clone came up once. The rearrangement uses TRBV28 and TRBJ1-2, with D perhaps matching TRBD1 (6 bases). Trimming stripped 6 bases from V and 7 bases from J, with 12 bases between. The CDR3 spans 12 residues. The germline gives CDR1 MDHEN, CDR2 SYDVKM. CDR3 nucleotides: TGTGCCAGCAGCCTCTTACAGGGTGGCTACACCTTC. Its translation is CASSLLQGGYTF.

For this clone: This sample also contains other DNA sequences that code for the same CDR3. The chain uses TRBV30 and TRBJ2-3; D might be TRBD1 (6 bases). V lost 2 bases to trimming and J lost 4 bases, with 10 bases between them. The CDR3 is 13 residues long. Germline lookup yields CDR1 GTSNPN and CDR2 SVGIG (reference sequence). CDR3 DNA: TGTGCCTGGAGTAGTGGGGGCCCAGATACGCAGTATTTT. Residues: CAWSSGGPDTQYF.

The chain links TRBV28 to TRBJ1-3, with D maybe TRBD1 (6 bases). This CDR3 comprises 15 residues. V shed 3 bases and J shed 5 bases, with 14 bases lying between them. The germline V gene encodes CDR1 MDHEN and CDR2 SYDVKM. CDR3 sequence reads: CASSFLQGGRNTIYF. DNA of the CDR3: TGTGCCAGCAGTTTCTTACAGGGCGGAAGAAACACCATATATTTT.

In nucleotides, the CDR3 is TGTGCCAGCAGAACAAGTGCCTACGAGCAGTACTTC. This gives the protein CASRTSAYEQYF. The J gene is TRBJ2-7, the V gene TRBV6-1; no firm D call. The CDR3 runs 12 residues. Trimming pared 6 bases from V and 2 bases from J, leaving 8 bases between. The germline gives CDR1 MNHNS, CDR2 SASEGT.

The DNA for the CDR3 is TGTGCCAGCAGCCCCGAGGGGAGCGGAAAGTCAGATACGCAGTATTTT. Encoded protein: CASSPEGSGKSDTQYF. This rearrangement joins TRBV5-6 to TRBJ2-3, with D perhaps matching TRBD1 or TRBD2 (5 bases each). The CDR3 runs to 16 residues. The V gene's germline CDR1 is SGHDT and CDR2 YYEEEE. Trimming removed 4 bases at V and 4 bases at J, with 19 bases between.

The chain carries TRBV19 and TRBJ2-7, with 9 bases that match TRBD1. Germline V CDR1 and CDR2: LNHDA, SQIVND (reference sequence). V dropped 6 bases and J dropped 7; count of bases not matched to a gene: 7. The CDR3 sequence is 13 residues long. The DNA for the CDR3 is TGTGCCAGTAGCTTACAGGGGGCTGGTGAGCAGTACTTC. Encoded protein: CASSLQGAGEQYF.

Comment on this clone: The sample carries other DNA sequences with the same CDR3. The chain uses TRBV11-2 and TRBJ2-6; unclear D gene. The length of the CDR3 is 13 residues. In germline, CDR1 is SGHAT, CDR2 FQNNGV. V gave up 1 base and J gave up 2 bases, with 0 bases separating them. The CDR3: CASSLAGANVLTF. CDR3 sequence (DNA): TGTGCCAGCAGCTTAGCTGGGGCCAACGTCCTGACTTTC. The variable domain in full, completed from reference TRBV11-2 and TRBJ2-6, reads EAGVAQSPRYKIIEKRQSVAFWCNPISGHATLYWYQQILGQGPKLLIQFQNNGVVDDSQLPKDRFSAERLKGVDSTLKIQPAKLEDSAVYLCASSLAGANVLTFGAGSRLTVL.

V gene TRBV5-5 combines with J gene TRBJ2-3, with a weak D call TRBD1 (5 bases). Looked up from germline, CDR1 is SGHKS and CDR2 is YYEKEE (reference sequence). This CDR3 region has 15 residues. V dropped 5 bases and J dropped 2 bases, with 15 bases sitting between them. The CDR3 loop is CASSTGPRDTDTQYF. Here the CDR3 DNA reads TGTGCCAGCAGTACAGGTCCCCGAGACACAGATACGCAGTATTTT.

J is TRBJ1-2 and V is TRBV28, with D hard to call. Trimming left V 2 bases short and J 0 bases short, with 10 bases between. The CDR3 extends over 15 amino acids. Germline V gene sequence: CDR1 MDHEN, CDR2 SYDVKM. The CDR3: CASSLDRASNYGYTF. Here the CDR3 DNA reads TGTGCCAGCAGTTTAGACCGGGCCTCTAACTATGGCTACACCTTC.

V and J are TRBV5-4 and TRBJ2-3; no definite D call. V lost 4 bases and J 4 bases, leaving 10 bases between the germline ends. The CDR3 runs to 13 residues. Germline V gene data show CDR1 as SGHNT and CDR2 as YYREEE (reference sequence). The CDR3 region is CASSPVSADTQYF. CDR3 coding DNA: TGTGCCAGCAGCCCTGTGAGCGCAGATACGCAGTATTTT.

This chain joins TRBV28 and TRBJ2-2, with 9 bases identical to TRBD2. Per germline, CDR1 MDHEN and CDR2 SYDVKM. V trimming: 2 bases; J trimming: 6 bases; junction bases outside the gene matches: 7. The length of the CDR3 is 16 residues. CDR3 sequence reads: CASSLRGSGGAGELFF. CDR3 nucleotides: TGTGCCAGCAGTTTAAGGGGTAGCGGGGGTGCCGGGGAGCTGTTTTTT.

This chain connects TRBV18 to TRBJ2-3, with TRBD2 matching over 10 bases. This CDR3 is 15 amino acids long. After removal of 2 bases from V and 2 bases from J, the junction contained 1 base not matched to a gene. Germline assignment: CDR1 KGHSH and CDR2 LQKENI. The CDR3 protein is CASSPTSGDTDTQYF. CDR3 bases: TGTGCCAGCTCACCAACTAGCGGGGACACAGATACGCAGTATTTT.

The V and J genes are TRBV7-2 and TRBJ1-6; tentative D call: TRBD1 (6 bases). The CDR3 length is 21 residues. V was cut by 0 bases and J by 0 bases, with 21 bases left in between. CDR1 SGHTA and CDR2 FQGNSA come from the germline V gene. CDR3 sequence: CASSLAPTPGHTYSYNSPLHF. The CDR3, as DNA: TGTGCCAGCAGCTTAGCGCCAACCCCGGGACACACTTACTCCTATAATTCACCCCTCCACTTT.

The gene calls are TRBV19 and TRBJ1-1; D not certain. This CDR3 has 11 amino acids. V shed 1 base and J shed 8 bases, with 5 bases lying between them. Looked up from germline, CDR1 is LNHDA and CDR2 is SQIVND (reference sequence). CDR3 DNA: TGTGCCAGTAGTATAGCGACAGAAGCTTTCTTT. This codes for CASSIATEAFF.